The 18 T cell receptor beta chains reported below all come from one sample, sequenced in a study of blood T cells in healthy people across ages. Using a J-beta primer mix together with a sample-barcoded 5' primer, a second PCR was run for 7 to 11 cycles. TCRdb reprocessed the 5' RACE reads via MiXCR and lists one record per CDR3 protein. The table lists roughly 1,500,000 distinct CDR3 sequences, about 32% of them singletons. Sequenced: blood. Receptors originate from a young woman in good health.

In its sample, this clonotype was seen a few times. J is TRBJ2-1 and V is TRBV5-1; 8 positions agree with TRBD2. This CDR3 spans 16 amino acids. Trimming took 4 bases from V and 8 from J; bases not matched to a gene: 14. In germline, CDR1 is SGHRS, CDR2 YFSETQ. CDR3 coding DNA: TGCGCCAGCAGCCCCCTCAATAGCGGGATCAGGGATGAGCAGTTCTTC. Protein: CASSPLNSGIRDEQFF.

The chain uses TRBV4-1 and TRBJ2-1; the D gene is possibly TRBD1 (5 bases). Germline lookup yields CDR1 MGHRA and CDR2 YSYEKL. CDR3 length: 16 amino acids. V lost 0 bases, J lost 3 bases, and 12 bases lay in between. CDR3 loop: CASSQEGQGVYNEQFF. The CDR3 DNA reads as TGCGCCAGCAGCCAAGAGGGCCAGGGTGTCTACAATGAGCAGTTCTTC.

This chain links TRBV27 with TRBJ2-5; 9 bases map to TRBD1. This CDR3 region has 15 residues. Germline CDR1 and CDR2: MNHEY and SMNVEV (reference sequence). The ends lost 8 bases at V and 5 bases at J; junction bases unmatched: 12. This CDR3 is CASAPLGQGWETQYF. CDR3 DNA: TGTGCCAGCGCCCCGCTGGGACAGGGTTGGGAGACCCAGTACTTC.

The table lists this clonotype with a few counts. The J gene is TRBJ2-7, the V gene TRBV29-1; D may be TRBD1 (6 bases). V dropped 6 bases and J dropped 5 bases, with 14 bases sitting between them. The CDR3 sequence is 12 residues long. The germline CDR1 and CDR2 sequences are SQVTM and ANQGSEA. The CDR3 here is CSVIRGLDEQYF. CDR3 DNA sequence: TGCAGCGTGATAAGGGGGTTAGACGAGCAGTACTTC.

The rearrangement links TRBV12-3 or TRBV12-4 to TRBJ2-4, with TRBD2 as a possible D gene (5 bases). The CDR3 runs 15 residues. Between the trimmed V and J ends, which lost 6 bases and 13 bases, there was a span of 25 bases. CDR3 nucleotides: TGTGCCAGCAGCATCGATGACCGCTCGCAATGGGAGCAGTACTTC. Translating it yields CASSIDDRSQWEQYF.

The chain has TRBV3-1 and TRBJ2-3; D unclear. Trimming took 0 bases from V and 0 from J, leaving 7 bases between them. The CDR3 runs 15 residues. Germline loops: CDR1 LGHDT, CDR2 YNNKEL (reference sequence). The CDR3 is CASSQELGSTDTQYF. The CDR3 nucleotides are TGTGCCAGCAGCCAAGAGTTGGGGAGCACAGATACGCAGTATTTT.

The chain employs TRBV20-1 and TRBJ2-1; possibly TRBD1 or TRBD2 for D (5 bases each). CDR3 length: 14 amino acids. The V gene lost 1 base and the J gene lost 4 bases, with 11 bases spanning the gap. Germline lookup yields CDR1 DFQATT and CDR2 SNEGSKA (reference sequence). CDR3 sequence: CSARVGVKYNEQFF. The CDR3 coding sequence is TGCAGTGCTAGAGTGGGGGTGAAATACAATGAGCAGTTCTTC.

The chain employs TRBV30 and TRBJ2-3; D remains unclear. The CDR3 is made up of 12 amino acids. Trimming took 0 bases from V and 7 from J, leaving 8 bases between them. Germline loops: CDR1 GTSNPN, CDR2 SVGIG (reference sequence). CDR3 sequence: CAWSVRDHTQYF. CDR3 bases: TGTGCCTGGAGTGTACGAGACCATACGCAGTATTTT.

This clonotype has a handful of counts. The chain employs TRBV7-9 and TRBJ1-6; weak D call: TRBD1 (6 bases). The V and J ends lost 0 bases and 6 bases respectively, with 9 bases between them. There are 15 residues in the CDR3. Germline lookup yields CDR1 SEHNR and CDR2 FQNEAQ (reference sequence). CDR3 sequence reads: CASSLADRINSPLHF. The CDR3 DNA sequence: TGTGCCAGCAGCTTAGCTGACAGGATTAATTCACCCCTCCACTTT.

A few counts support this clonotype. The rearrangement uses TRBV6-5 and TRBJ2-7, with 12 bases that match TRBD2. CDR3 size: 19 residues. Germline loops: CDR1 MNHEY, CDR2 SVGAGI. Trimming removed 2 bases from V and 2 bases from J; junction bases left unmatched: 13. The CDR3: CASSYTDSGLAGKTYEQYF. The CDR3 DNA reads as TGTGCCAGCAGTTACACGGACTCCGGACTAGCGGGGAAAACCTACGAGCAGTACTTC.

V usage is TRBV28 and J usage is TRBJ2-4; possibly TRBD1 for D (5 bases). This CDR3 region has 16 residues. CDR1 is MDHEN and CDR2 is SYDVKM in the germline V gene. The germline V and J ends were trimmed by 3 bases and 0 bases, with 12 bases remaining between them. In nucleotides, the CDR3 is TGTGCCAGCAGTTTGACAGATTCAATAGCCAAAAACATTCAGTACTTC. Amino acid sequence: CASSLTDSIAKNIQYF.

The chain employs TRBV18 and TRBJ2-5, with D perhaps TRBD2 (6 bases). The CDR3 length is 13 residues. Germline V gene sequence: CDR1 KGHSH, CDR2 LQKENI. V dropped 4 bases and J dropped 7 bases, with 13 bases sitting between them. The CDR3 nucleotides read TGTGCCAGCTCACGGGAGCCCGGGAGGACCCAGTACTTC. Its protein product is CASSREPGRTQYF.

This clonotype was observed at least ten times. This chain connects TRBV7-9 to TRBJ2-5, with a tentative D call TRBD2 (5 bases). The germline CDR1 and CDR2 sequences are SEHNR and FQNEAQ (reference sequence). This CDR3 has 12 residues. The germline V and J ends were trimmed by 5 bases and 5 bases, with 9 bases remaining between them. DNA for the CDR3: TGTGCCAGCAGCCCTAGCATGGAGACCCAGTACTTC. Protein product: CASSPSMETQYF.

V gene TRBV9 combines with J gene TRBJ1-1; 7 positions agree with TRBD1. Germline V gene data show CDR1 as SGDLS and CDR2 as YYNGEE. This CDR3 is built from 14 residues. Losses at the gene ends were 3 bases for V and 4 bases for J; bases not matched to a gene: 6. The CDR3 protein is CASSGTGEATEAFF. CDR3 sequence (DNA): TGTGCCAGCAGCGGAACAGGGGAGGCCACTGAAGCTTTCTTT. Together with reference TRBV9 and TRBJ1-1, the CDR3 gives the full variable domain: DSGVTQTPKHLITATGQRVTLRCSPRSGDLSVYWYQQSLDQGLQFLIQYYNGEERAKGNILERFSAQQFPDLHSELNLSSLELGDSALYFCASSGTGEATEAFFGQGTRLTVV.

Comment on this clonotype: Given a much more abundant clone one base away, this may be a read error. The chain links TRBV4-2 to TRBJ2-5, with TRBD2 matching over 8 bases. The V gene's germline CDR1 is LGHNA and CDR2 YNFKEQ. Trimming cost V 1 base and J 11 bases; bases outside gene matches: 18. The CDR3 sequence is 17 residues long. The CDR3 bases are TGTGCCAGCAGCCAAGTGGCAGTCGGGAGGGCCGGGGATGAGCAGTACTTC. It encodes CASSQVAVGRAGDEQYF.

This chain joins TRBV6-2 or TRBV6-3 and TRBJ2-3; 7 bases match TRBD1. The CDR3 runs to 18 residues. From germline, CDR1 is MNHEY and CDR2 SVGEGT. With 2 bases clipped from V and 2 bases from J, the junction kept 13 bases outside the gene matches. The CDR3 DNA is TGTGCCAGCAGTTACCCCCTCGGACAGGTGATATTCACAGATACGCAGTATTTT. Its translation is CASSYPLGQVIFTDTQYF.

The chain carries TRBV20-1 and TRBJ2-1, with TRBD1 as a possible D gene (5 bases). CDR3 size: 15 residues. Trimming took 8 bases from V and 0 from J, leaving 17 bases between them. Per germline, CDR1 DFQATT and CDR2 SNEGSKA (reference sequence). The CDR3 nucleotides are TGCAGTCCTAAAGGGGCGGCTAGCTCCTACAATGAGCAGTTCTTC. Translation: CSPKGAASSYNEQFF.

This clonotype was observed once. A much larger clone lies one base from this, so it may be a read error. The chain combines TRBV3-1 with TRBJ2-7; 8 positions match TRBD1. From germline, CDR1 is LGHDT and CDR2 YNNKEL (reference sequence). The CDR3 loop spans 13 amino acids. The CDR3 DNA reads TGTGCCAACAGCCAACAGGGGGCCTACGAGCAGTACTTC. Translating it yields CANSQQGAYEQYF.